This TCR beta chain was sequenced during a study of response to subunit inactivated influenza vaccine. Study-wide points: Authors suggested each seasonal influenza vaccination recruits few new T cells.

MiXCR was run by TCRdb on the RT-PCR reads, yielding one entry per CDR3 protein. The repertoire holds around 180,000 distinct CDR3 sequences, with approximately 9.2% as singletons. This clonotype was counted at least ten times. The antigen is unknown. Germline CDR1 SGHTA, CDR2 FQGNSA. The ends were cut back, 6 bases at V and 4 bases at J, with 12 bases in the middle. The CDR3 contains 14 residues. The sequences come from non-naive T cells sorted from PBMCs, collected on the day of vaccination. This receptor was taken from a man between 50 and 59 years old who received an inactivated influenza vaccine. The chain couples TRBV7-2 to TRBJ2-2; D gene unclear. CDR3 region: CASSPQAGTGELFF. The DNA for the CDR3 is TGTGCCAGCAGTCCCCAGGCAGGCACCGGGGAGCTGTTTTTT.